The clone carrying this T cell receptor beta chain counts as large. What it binds is unknown. Looked up from germline, CDR1 is MNHNY and CDR2 is SVGAGI (reference sequence). The CDR3 length is 15 residues. Between the trimmed V and J ends, which lost 2 bases and 6 bases, there was a span of 13 bases. This record comes from a study of spatial heterogeneity in lung cancer. Across the study: Detection consistently captured more beta-chain sequences than alpha-chain sequences. Matched bulk RNA-seq provided a T cell module score, and TCR transcript counts in tumor regions correlated strongly with it.

Each CDR3 protein gets one entry after TCRdb re-called the 5' RACE reads with MiXCR. The repertoire includes 2,700 or so distinct CDR3 sequences, approximately 15% of them detected once, and approximately 7.1% sits in the top ten. Study-level findings and limits: The number of expanded tumor alpha and beta chains correlated with mutation number. The numbers of ubiquitous and regional expanded TCRs correlated with ubiquitous and regional nonsynonymous mutations, respectively.

Stated time point: sample taken at primary tumor resection. Extraction of whole RNA from tumor, nontumor lung or frozen PBMC preceded unsorted sequencing. The J gene is TRBJ1-4, the V gene TRBV6-6; D unclear. This TCR came from a female donor with early-stage non-small cell lung cancer. The starting material was lung tumor tissue, obtained at surgery. CDR3 sequence (DNA): TGTGCCAGCAGTTACGACGCCGCGGGATATGAAAAACTGTTTTTT. Translation gives CASSYDAAGYEKLFF.